This T cell receptor (beta chain) was identified during a study of human CD8 memory T cell subsets. General study results and limits: Diversity in stem-like memory and precursor exhausted T cells was similarly high, unlike effector memory cells.

The CDR3 contains 14 residues. CDR1 is MNHEY, CDR2 SVGEGT, per germline. UMI-labeled 5' RACE generated the TCR beta libraries. With the 5' RACE reads reprocessed, TCRdb shows one record per CDR3 protein and no DNA. The sample shows about 20,000 distinct CDR3 sequences, and less than 6% sits with its ten largest clones. The authors enriched total CD8+ T cells by negative magnetic separation. A note on this clonotype: The antigen is undetermined.

The sequence was obtained from a human donor in good health. The chain is built from TRBV6-2 or TRBV6-3 and TRBJ2-7; the D call from TCRdb, TRBD2, cannot be confirmed without DNA. The sample taken for sequencing was CD8+ T cells from PBMCs. The CDR3 sequence is CASSYSRESPEQYF.